These T cell receptor beta chains were read from a single sample in a study of T-cell memory formation after mild COVID-19. One entry per CDR3 protein, called by TCRdb with MiXCR from the 5' RACE reads. Of about 160,000 distinct CDR3 sequences in the sample, 25% to 40% are singletons; the top ten hold around 11%. Sequenced input: PBMCs or a T cell subset sorted from them (not recorded which). The receptor set was obtained from an adult woman who had mild COVID-19 (a few samples of this study predate the infection). Cell type and time point are not known. Each CDR3 is given with its conserved first and last residue. Each record gives: J gene, CDR3 length, clone size, D gene, V gene, CDR3 protein, CDR3 DNA. The D gene is left open where the match is weak. The listing skips clone size in some rows; elsewhere it reads once, few, many or a size class.

TRBJ2-7 | 14 | NA | NA | TRBV12-3/TRBV12-4 | CASSLEDSPYEQYF | TGTGCCAGCAGTTTAGAGGACAGCCCCTACGAGCAGTACTTC
TRBJ2-3 | 14 | few | TRBD2 | TRBV5-6 | CASSSGSGSDTQYF | TGTGCCAGTTCTAGCGGGAGTGGCTCAGATACGCAGTATTTT
TRBJ2-3 | 14 | NA | NA | TRBV5-1 | CASSLDIPADTQYF | TGCGCCAGCAGCTTGGATATTCCAGCGGATACGCAGTATTTT
TRBJ2-7 | 11 | few | NA | TRBV5-1 | CASSWGDEQYF | TGCGCCAGCAGCTGGGGGGACGAGCAGTACTTC
TRBJ2-3 | 15 | NA | TRBD2 | TRBV5-1 | CASSSGLATADTQYF | TGCGCCAGCAGCTCAGGACTAGCGACCGCAGATACGCAGTATTTT
TRBJ2-2 | 15 | few | NA | TRBV12-3/TRBV12-4 | CASSWVSGYPGELFF | TGTGCCAGCAGTTGGGTATCAGGGTACCCCGGGGAGCTGTTTTTT
TRBJ1-1 | 13 | NA | NA | TRBV6-5 | CASSYRGDTEAFF | TGTGCCAGCAGTTACAGGGGGGACACTGAAGCTTTCTTT
TRBJ2-1 | 14 | NA | NA | TRBV6-5 | CASSYGIINNEQFF | TGTGCCAGCAGTTACGGGATCATTAACAATGAGCAGTTCTTC
TRBJ1-2 | 14 | NA | TRBD1 | TRBV19 | CASSIGEGAAGYTF | TGTGCCAGTAGTATAGGCGAGGGGGCGGCTGGCTACACCTTC
TRBJ2-3 | 16 | NA | NA | TRBV7-6 | CASSLPGGSHTDTQYF | TGTGCCAGCAGCCTACCCGGGGGTTCCCACACAGATACGCAGTATTTT
TRBJ1-1 | 13 | NA | NA | TRBV6-2/TRBV6-3 | CASSYGGIAEAFF | TGTGCCAGCAGTTACGGGGGCATCGCTGAAGCTTTCTTT
TRBJ2-6 | 14 | few | NA | TRBV12-3/TRBV12-4 | CASRLSSGANVLTF | TGTGCCAGCAGACTGAGCTCTGGGGCCAACGTCCTGACTTTC